This T cell receptor (beta chain) emerged from a study of shared clonotypes between healthy human individuals. Germline-derived CDR1 and CDR2 are MNHEY and SVGAGI. The length of the CDR3 is 11 residues. Deletions cut 2 bases from V and 7 bases from J, with 6 bases between. Assay used: immunoSEQ multiplex PCR; TCRdb lists only in-frame clones, some missing. There are 550,000 to 800,000 clones in the sample; about 74% occur only once, and over 1.5% lies in the top ten. As regards this clone: What it recognizes is unknown.

Overall study findings and caveats: Clonotype sharing among donors was thought likely to change with sequencing depth. With a few donors compared, roughly 5% of naive CD4 clonotypes were shared.

The V gene is TRBV6-5, the J gene TRBJ2-7; D remains ambiguous. This receptor was identified in a woman between 25 and 40 years old in good health. Sequencing was performed on memory CD4+ T cells sorted from blood. Subset given: CD45RA-negative fraction. This CDR3 reads CASSYGIEQYF. The CDR3 bases are TGTGCCAGCAGTTACGGCATAGAGCAGTACTTC.